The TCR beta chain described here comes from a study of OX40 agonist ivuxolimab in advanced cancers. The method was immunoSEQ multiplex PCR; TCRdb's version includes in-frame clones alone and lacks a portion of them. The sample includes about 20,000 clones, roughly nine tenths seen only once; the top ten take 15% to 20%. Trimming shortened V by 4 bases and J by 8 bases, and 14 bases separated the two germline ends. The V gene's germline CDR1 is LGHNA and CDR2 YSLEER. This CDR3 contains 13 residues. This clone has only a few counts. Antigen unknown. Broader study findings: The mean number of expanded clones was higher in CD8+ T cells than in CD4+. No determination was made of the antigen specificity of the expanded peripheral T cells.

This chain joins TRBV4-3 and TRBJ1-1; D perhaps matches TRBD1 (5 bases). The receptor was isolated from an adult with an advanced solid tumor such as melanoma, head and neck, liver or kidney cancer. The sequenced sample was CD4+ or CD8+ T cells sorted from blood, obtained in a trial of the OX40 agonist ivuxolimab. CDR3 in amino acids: CASSLKRDGEAFF. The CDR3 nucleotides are TGCGCCAGCAGCCTGAAACGGGACGGCGAAGCTTTCTTT.